This T cell receptor beta chain stems from a study of tumor-infiltrating lymphocytes in localized non-small cell lung cancer. Produced via immunoSEQ multiplex PCR; TCRdb's table is partial and in-frame only. The top ten clones hold about 12% of a sample with about 12,000 clones, 75% to 90% of them seen once. Findings of the study overall: Each assay used a separate piece of the same tissue. Tumor T-cell fraction was not associated with recurrence-free survival.

Concerning this clone itself: The target antigen is unknown.

The sequencing input was lung tumor tissue. The sequence was collected from a human donor with non-small cell lung cancer.

The CDR3 spells CASSQPGQPNYGYTF. The CDR3 DNA sequence: TGCGCCAGCAGCCAACCGGGACAGCCAAACTATGGCTACACCTTC. V and J are TRBV4-3 and TRBJ1-2; 7 positions match TRBD1. Germline V gene lookup returns CDR1 LGHNA and CDR2 YSLEER. Unmatched junction bases numbered 5, after V lost 2 bases and J lost 2 bases. CDR3 length: 15 residues.